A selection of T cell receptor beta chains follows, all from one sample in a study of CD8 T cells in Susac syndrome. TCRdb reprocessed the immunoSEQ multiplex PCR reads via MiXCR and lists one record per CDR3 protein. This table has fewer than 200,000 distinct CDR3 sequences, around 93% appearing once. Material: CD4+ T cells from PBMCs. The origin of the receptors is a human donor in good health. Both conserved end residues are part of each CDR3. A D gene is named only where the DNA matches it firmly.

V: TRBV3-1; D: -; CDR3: CASSQLGTLQETQYF
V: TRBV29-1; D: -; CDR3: CSVEKGGGELFF
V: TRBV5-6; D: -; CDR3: CASSPKPGADTQYF
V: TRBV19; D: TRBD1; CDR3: CASSTSPTGLETQYF
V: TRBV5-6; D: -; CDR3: CASSWGGEAFF
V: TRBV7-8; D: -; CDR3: CASSLEELTDTQYF
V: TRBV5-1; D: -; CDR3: CASSFNSRGTEAFF
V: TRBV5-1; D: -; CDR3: CASSSGIGGRSTDTQYF
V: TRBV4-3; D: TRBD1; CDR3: CASSHQTGQGGPLSSYNEQFF
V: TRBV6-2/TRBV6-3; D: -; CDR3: CASSSPRATAFF
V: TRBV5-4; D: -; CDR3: CASSEVGSGETQYF
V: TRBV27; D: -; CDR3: CASSLFPRTANTGELFF
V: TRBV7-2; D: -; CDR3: CASSQRFGGANYGYTF
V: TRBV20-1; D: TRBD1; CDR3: CSVRQGASQPQHF
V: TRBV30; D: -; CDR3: CAWRNRRNTEAFF
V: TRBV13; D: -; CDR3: CASSLQRRGQFF
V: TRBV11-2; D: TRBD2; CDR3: CASSLEGPILLAGTTDTQYF
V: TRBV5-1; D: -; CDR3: CASKEPGITYGYTF
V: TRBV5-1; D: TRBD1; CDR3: CASSLLGTGGPNEQFF
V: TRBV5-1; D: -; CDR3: CASSEEGTEAFF
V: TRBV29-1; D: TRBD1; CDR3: CSASGGASYNEQFF
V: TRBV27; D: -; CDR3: CASSLYGLGTEAFF
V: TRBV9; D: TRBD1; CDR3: CASSSGTVLSEQYF
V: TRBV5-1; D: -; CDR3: CASSLVIGLAGELFF
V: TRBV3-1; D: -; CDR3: CASSQEGNTDTQYF
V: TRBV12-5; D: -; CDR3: CASGLVHGMNTEAFF
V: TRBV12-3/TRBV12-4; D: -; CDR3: CASTEAEETQYF
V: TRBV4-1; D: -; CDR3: CASSHPGLYTDTQYF
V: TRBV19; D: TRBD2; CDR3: CASSTGLAQYQETQYF
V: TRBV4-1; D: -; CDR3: CASSQGGSPFSGNTIYF
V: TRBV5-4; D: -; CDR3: CASSLAGGNTGELFF
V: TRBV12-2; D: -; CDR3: CASRLVPSSYNEQFF
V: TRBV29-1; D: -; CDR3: CSVGQGADQPQHF
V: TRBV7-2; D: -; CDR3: CASSFQGGGTDTQYF
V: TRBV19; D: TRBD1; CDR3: CASSLTGAKNIQYF
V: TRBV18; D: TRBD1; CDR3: CASSQGRGPGTDTQYF
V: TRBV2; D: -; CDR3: CASSVGIGNSPLHF
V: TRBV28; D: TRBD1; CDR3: CASSPQGLFSPLHF
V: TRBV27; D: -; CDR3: CASSGGLRANVLTF
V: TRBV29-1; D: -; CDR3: CSAAGATNYGYTF
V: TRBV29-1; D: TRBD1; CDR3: CSVLGQGTYEQYF
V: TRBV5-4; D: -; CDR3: CASSFQTDTQYF
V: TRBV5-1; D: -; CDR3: CASSFRGENTEAFF
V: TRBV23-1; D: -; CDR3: CASSQSERDEETQYF
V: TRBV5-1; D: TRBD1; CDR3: CASRDRGNEQFF
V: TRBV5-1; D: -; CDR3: CASSFATTDTQYF
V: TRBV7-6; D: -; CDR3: CASSLSRTGELFF
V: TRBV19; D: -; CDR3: CASSAGGSSGNTIYF
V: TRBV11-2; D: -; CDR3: CASSAGPFPYF
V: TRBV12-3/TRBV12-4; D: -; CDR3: CASSSQILAMGYTF
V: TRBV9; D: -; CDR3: CASSGPQGYGYTF